The sequence of this TCR beta chain was determined in a study of human T cells and chemical hapten exposure. In the study overall: Mainly, slight library volume differences in the pool made TCR yields vary.

Unique molecular identifiers were attached to individual cDNA molecules during library preparation. Via MiXCR, TCRdb re-called the 5' RACE reads, giving one row per CDR3 protein. This sample has about 140,000 distinct CDR3 sequences, with 4.1% found just once. Unfractionated whole blood yielded total RNA. This CDR3 has 14 amino acids. CDR1 and CDR2 (germline): SQVTM, ANQGSEA. V was clipped by 7 bases and J by 6 bases; unmatched bases: 13. This clonotype was observed at least ten times. The chain carries TRBV29-1 and TRBJ1-2; TRBD1 matches at 8 bases. The TCR originated in a female donor in good health. The CDR3 nucleotides are TGCAGCGGTTACAGGGGGACTCCCGGGAATGGCTACACCTTC. Translated, it gives CSGYRGTPGNGYTF. Complete variable domain (other parts from reference TRBV29-1 and TRBJ1-2): SAVISQKPSRDICQRGTSLTIQCQVDSQVTMMFWYRQQPGQSLTLIATANQGSEATYESGFVIDKFPISRPNLTFSTLTVSNMSPEDSSIYLCSGYRGTPGNGYTFGSGTRLTVV.